This entry is about one T cell receptor (beta chain). No antigen is known for it. Germline values: CDR1 SGHVS, CDR2 FQNEAQ. CDR3 size: 18 residues. The trim removed 1 base at V and 3 bases at J, leaving 11 bases unmatched. Data came from immunoSEQ multiplex PCR; TCRdb stores just in-frame clones and leaves some out. The data contain tens of thousands of clones, 70% to 85% of them singletons. The data originate from a study of T cell responses to AZD1222 COVID-19 vaccine. Study outcomes and limitations: CD4 TCRs associated with vaccination spanned spike, dominating at 160-218 and 743-854. Seropositive status at baseline applied to only 6 or 7 AZD1222 recipients.

This chain uses TRBV7-8 with TRBJ2-7; the match to TRBD1 covers 11 bases. Material: peripheral blood, obtained on day 0 of AZD1222 vaccination. This clonotype was obtained from an adult in good health. The CDR3 region is CASSLETSVGTGGYEQYF. The CDR3, as DNA: TGTGCCAGCAGCTTAGAAACCTCCGTCGGGACAGGGGGCTACGAGCAGTACTTC.